This T cell receptor (beta chain) emerged from a study of CD8 T cells in Susac syndrome. Random hexamers were used to reverse transcribe roughly 0.45 to 1 ug of RNA. TCRdb fed the immunoSEQ multiplex PCR reads into MiXCR, producing one record per CDR3 protein. The data show more than 120,000 distinct CDR3 sequences, around 94% seen once. The sequenced sample was CD4+ T cells from PBMCs. The clonotype comes from a human donor in good health.

CDR3 sequence (DNA): TGTGCCAGCAGCTTAGCCGGGACAGGAGTTTACGAGCAGTACTTC. It yields the protein CASSLAGTGVYEQYF. This chain uses TRBV7-9 with TRBJ2-7; 8 nucleotides match TRBD1. The germline V gene has CDR1 SEHNR and CDR2 FQNEAQ (reference sequence). The CDR3 extends over 15 amino acids. Unmatched junction bases numbered 5, after V lost 0 bases and J lost 4 bases.